One and the same sample provided the 18 T cell receptor beta chains below, sequenced in a study of blood T cell repertoires in COVID-19. The assay was immunoSEQ multiplex PCR, and TCRdb's table has in-frame clones only and misses some. The table records over 150,000 clones, over 80% of them present only once. Input material: peripheral blood. All receptors derive from an elderly woman with COVID-19, enrolled during active disease.

The J gene is TRBJ2-5, the V gene TRBV5-4; no reliable D call. The V gene's germline CDR1 is SGHNT and CDR2 YYREEE (reference sequence). This CDR3 is built from 13 residues. V lost 0 bases and J 5 bases, leaving 8 bases between the germline ends. The CDR3 nucleotides are TGTGCCAGCAGCTTGGCCGAGTCGGAGACCCAGTACTTC. Its protein is CASSLAESETQYF.

The CDR3 loop reads CASSLIRGFNEQYF. The CDR3 coding sequence is TGTGCCAGCAGCCTCATCAGGGGGTTCAACGAGCAGTACTTC. The chain recombines TRBV11-2 with TRBJ2-7; TRBD1 matches 7 bases. CDR3 size: 14 residues. Trimming cost V 5 bases and J 5 bases; bases outside gene matches: 9. Germline V gives CDR1 SGHAT, CDR2 FQNNGV.

V gene TRBV5-1 combines with J gene TRBJ2-1; possible D gene TRBD2, 5 bases. This CDR3 has 15 amino acids. CDR1 and CDR2 (germline): SGHRS, YFSETQ. V was pared by 7 bases and J by 0 bases, with 14 bases between. DNA for the CDR3: TGCGCCAGCTTACGAGCGGTAGGCTCCTACAATGAGCAGTTCTTC. As protein: CASLRAVGSYNEQFF.

The chain carries TRBV6-5 and TRBJ1-1, with 7 bases fitting TRBD1. CDR1 is MNHEY, CDR2 SVGAGI, per germline. Trimming removed 0 bases from V and 4 bases from J; junction bases left unmatched: 5. The CDR3 runs to 15 residues. Written as DNA, the CDR3 is TGTGCCAGCAGTTACTCGACGGCAGGGGGCACTGAAGCTTTCTTT. This translates into CASSYSTAGGTEAFF.

The gene calls are TRBV28 and TRBJ2-1; 10 positions agree with TRBD2. The CDR3 is 16 residues long. The ends lost 10 bases at V and 0 bases at J; junction bases unmatched: 9. The V gene's germline CDR1 is MDHEN and CDR2 SYDVKM. The CDR3 protein is CAIQGLAGDSYNEQFF. For the CDR3, the DNA is TGTGCCATTCAAGGGCTAGCGGGGGACTCCTACAATGAGCAGTTCTTC.

The chain employs TRBV28 and TRBJ2-7; D remains ambiguous. V gave up 5 bases and J gave up 3 bases, with 8 bases separating them. CDR1 is MDHEN, CDR2 SYDVKM, per germline. This CDR3 has 12 amino acids. The CDR3: CASSGLVYEQYF. The CDR3 bases are TGTGCCAGCAGTGGCCTAGTCTACGAGCAGTACTTC.

The chain's CDR3 is CASSVGWTGTYEQYF. The CDR3 nucleotides read TGTGCCAGCAGCGTAGGATGGACAGGGACCTACGAGCAGTACTTC. V usage is TRBV9 and J usage is TRBJ2-7, with 8 bases matching TRBD1. V shed 0 bases and J 2 bases; nucleotides not matched to a gene: 4. Germline CDR1 is SGDLS and CDR2 is YYNGEE. This CDR3 region has 15 residues.

This clone was observed a single time. Sequence at one end of the junction differs from germline and may be a read error. This sequence joins TRBV7-7 and TRBJ2-7, with D maybe TRBD2 (5 bases). The length of the CDR3 is 17 residues. Germline V CDR1 and CDR2: SSHAT, FNYEAQ (reference sequence). CDR3 DNA: TGTGCTAGCAGCCGGAGCGGACTTTTCTTCCCCTCCTACGAGCAGTACTTC. Amino acid sequence: CASSRSGLFFPSYEQYF. Combining the CDR3 with reference TRBV7-7 and TRBJ2-7 gives the whole variable domain GAGVSQSPRYKVTKRGQDVTLRCDPISSHATLYWYQQALGQGPEFLTYFNYEAQPDKSGLPSDRFSAERPEGSISTLTIQRTEQRDSAMYRCASSRSGLFFPSYEQYFGPGTRLTVT.

This clone was seen only a few times. DNA of the CDR3: TGCGCCAGCAGCACAGGAAGCCAGGGACAGGGGTACGAGCAGTACTTC. Protein product: CASSTGSQGQGYEQYF. The chain is built from TRBV5-1 and TRBJ2-7, with 10 bases that match TRBD1. CDR3 size: 16 residues. Per germline, CDR1 SGHRS and CDR2 YFSETQ. V was pared by 4 bases and J by 4 bases, with 11 bases of the junction left unmatched.

CDR3 bases: TGTGCCAGCAGCCGGGGGACTAGTTGGGACAATGAGCAGTTCTTC. Translating it yields CASSRGTSWDNEQFF. The chain is built from TRBV7-8 and TRBJ2-1; 8 bases fit TRBD2. The CDR3 is 15 residues long. In germline, CDR1 is SGHVS, CDR2 FQNEAQ. With 5 bases clipped from V and 5 bases from J, the junction kept 8 bases outside the gene matches.

The rearrangement links TRBV6-4 to TRBJ2-7; no clear D gene. Trimming pared 2 bases from V and 0 bases from J, leaving 14 bases between. Germline assignment: CDR1 MRHNA and CDR2 SNTAGT. CDR3 size: 16 residues. The CDR3 bases are TGTGCCAGCAGTGACCGAGTGCCTCGCTGCTCCTACGAGCAGTACTTC. Translation: CASSDRVPRCSYEQYF.

The V and J genes are TRBV21-1 and TRBJ2-1; TRBD2 was called by the table and not checked on the DNA. TRBV21-1 is a documented pseudogene. The CDR3 runs 20 residues. The CDR3 reads CASSKESPQTSGSSYNEQFF. CDR3 in DNA: TGTGCCAGCAGCAAGGAATCCCCACAAACCAGCGGGAGCTCCTACAATGAGCAGTTCTTC.

This chain connects TRBV3-1 (or the pseudogene TRBV3-2) to TRBJ1-1; 9 bases map to TRBD1. The ends lost 4 bases at V and 6 bases at J; junction bases unmatched: 6. CDR1 and CDR2 from the germline V gene are LGHDT and YNNKEL (reference sequence). This CDR3 spans 14 amino acids. CDR3 loop: CASSPGQGNPEAFF. The CDR3 DNA sequence: TGTGCCAGCAGCCCGGGACAGGGTAACCCTGAAGCTTTCTTT.

The chain is built from TRBV9 and TRBJ1-1, with D uncertain. The CDR3 spans 15 residues. The V and J ends lost 3 bases and 2 bases respectively, with 14 bases between them. CDR1 SGDLS and CDR2 YYNGEE come from the germline V gene. CDR3 sequence (DNA): TGTGCCAGCAGCGACCTTAGTGCGGGAAACACTGAAGCTTTCTTT. It codes for CASSDLSAGNTEAFF.

This chain links TRBV27 with TRBJ2-2; 10 bases fit TRBD1. CDR1 and CDR2 from the germline V gene are MNHEY and SMNVEV (reference sequence). The CDR3 consists of 16 residues. J lost 4 bases, V lost 5 bases, and 7 bases had no gene match. The CDR3 coding sequence is TGTGCCAGCAGTGGGCCGGGACAGGGGATCACCGGGGAGCTGTTTTTT. Translating it yields CASSGPGQGITGELFF.

In the case of this clone: Its ends do not fully match the called genes, so a read error is possible. Other DNA sequences in this specimen translate into the identical CDR3. The rearrangement uses TRBV28 and TRBJ1-6; TRBD1 might be the D (6 bases). Looked up from germline, CDR1 is MDHEN and CDR2 is SYDVKM. This CDR3 contains 13 residues. This chain's CDR3 is CASSRDIGSPLHF. CDR3 in DNA: TGTGCCAGCAGTCGGGACATTGGGTCACCCCTTCACTTT. The whole variable domain, filled in from reference TRBV28 and TRBJ1-6, reads DVKVTQSSRYLVKRTGEKVFLECVQDMDHENMFWYRQDPGLGLRLIYFSYDVKMKEKGDIPEGYSVSREKKERFSLILESASTNQTSMYLCASSRDIGSPLHFGNGTRLTVT.

The chain joins TRBV5-1 to TRBJ2-5; D gene ambiguous. CDR1 and CDR2 (germline): SGHRS, YFSETQ. The CDR3 has 13 amino acids. The V and J ends lost 4 bases and 2 bases respectively, with 9 bases between them. Written as DNA, the CDR3 is TGCGCCAGCAGCCCCACCCGGCAAGAGACCCAGTACTTC. This sequence encodes CASSPTRQETQYF.

The chain joins TRBV5-1 to TRBJ1-1; 7 bases align to TRBD1. V shed 4 bases, J shed 0 bases, and the junction held 6 bases outside the gene matches. The CDR3 sequence is 15 residues long. Germline CDR1 SGHRS, CDR2 YFSETQ. The CDR3 reads CASSGGGQLNTEAFF. The CDR3 nucleotides are TGCGCCAGCAGCGGAGGGGGACAGCTGAACACTGAAGCTTTCTTT.